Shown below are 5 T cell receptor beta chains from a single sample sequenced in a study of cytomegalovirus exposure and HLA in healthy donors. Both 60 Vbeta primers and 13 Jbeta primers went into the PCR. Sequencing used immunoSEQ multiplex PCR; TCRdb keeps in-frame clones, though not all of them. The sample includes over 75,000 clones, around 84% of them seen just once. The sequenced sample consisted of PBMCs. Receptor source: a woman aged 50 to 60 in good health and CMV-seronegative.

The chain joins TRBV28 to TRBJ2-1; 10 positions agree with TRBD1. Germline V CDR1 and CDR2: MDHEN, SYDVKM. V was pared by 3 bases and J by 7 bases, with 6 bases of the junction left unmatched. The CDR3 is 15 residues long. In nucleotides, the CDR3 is TGTGCCAGCAGTTTGTTCGGACAGGGGGTAAATGAGCAGTTCTTC. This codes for CASSLFGQGVNEQFF.

The CDR3 loop reads CASSLAIGTGELFF. In DNA form, the CDR3 reads TGCGCCAGCAGCTTGGCCATCGGGACCGGGGAGCTGTTTTTT. The chain combines TRBV5-1 with TRBJ2-2; the D is unclear. The length of the CDR3 is 14 residues. V was trimmed by 0 bases and J by 5 bases, leaving 8 bases between them. Per the germline V gene, CDR1 is SGHRS and CDR2 is YFSETQ.

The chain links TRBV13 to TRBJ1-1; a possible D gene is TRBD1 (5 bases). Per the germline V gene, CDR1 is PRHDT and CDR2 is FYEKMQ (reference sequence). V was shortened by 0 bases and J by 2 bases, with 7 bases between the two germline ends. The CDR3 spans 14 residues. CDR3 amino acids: CASSLGQGNTEAFF. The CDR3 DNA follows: TGTGCCAGCAGCTTAGGTCAGGGCAACACTGAAGCTTTCTTT.

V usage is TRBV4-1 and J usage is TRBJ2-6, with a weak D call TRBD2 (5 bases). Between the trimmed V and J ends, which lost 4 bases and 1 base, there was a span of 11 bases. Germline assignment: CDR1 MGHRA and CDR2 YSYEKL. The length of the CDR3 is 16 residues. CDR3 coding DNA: TGCGCCAGCAGCCCGGACGGACTTTCTGGGGCCAACGTCCTGACTTTC. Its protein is CASSPDGLSGANVLTF.

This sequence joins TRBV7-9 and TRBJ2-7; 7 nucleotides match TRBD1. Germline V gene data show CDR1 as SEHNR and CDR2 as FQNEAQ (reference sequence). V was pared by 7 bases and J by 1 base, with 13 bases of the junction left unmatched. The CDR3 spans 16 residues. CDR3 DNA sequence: TGTGCCAGCACCTACAACAGGGGATCCAATTCCTACGAGCAGTACTTC. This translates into CASTYNRGSNSYEQYF.